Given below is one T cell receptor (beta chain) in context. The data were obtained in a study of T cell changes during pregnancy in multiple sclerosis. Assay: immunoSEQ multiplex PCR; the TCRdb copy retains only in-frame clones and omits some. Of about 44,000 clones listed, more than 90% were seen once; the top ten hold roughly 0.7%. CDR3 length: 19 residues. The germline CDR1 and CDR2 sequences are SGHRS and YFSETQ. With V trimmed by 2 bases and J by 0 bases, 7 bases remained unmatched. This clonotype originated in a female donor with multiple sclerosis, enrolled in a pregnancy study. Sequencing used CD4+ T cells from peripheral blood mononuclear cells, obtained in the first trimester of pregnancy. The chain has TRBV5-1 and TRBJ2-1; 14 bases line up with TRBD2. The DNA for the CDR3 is TGCGCCAGCAGCTTCGGGACTAGCGGGAGTTGGGACTCCTACAATGAGCAGTTCTTC. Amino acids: CASSFGTSGSWDSYNEQFF.